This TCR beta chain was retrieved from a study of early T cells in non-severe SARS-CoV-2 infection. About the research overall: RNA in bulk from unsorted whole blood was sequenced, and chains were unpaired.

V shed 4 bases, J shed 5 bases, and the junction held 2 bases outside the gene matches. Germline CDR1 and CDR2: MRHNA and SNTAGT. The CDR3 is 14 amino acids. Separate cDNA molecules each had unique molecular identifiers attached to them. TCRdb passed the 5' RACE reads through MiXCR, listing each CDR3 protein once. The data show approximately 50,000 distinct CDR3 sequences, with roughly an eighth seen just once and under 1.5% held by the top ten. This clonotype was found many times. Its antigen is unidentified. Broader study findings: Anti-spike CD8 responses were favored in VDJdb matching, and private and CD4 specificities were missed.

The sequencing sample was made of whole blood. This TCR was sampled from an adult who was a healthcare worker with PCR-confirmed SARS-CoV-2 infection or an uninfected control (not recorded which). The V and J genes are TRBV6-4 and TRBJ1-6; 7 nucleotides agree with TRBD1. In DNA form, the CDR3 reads TGTGCCAGCAGTGCCGGGACAGATAATTCACCCCTCCACTTT. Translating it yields CASSAGTDNSPLHF.